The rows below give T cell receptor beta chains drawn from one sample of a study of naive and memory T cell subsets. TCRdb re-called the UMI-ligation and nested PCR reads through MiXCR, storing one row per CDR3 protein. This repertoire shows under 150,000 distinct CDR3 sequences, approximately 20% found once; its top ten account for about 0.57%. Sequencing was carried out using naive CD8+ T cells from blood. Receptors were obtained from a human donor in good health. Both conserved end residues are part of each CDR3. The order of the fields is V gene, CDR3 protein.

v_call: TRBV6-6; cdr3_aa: CASSYDAGDSNQPQHF
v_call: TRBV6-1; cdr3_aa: CASSRSGQGPDTQYF
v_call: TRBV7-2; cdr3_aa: CASSLVLGLAGVGYEQYF
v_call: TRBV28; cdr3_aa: CASSWTGGFDEQFF
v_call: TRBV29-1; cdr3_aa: CSVEDLYELAGAWNEQFF
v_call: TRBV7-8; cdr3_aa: CASSLGLGAYNEQFF
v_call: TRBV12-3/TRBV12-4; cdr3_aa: CASSHTLATYEQYF
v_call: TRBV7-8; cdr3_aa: CASSLVPAEHTQYF
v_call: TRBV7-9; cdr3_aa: CASLDGDSNQPQHF
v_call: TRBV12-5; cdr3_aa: CASGLTYTEAFF
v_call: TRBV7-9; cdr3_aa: CASSTLTAIDEQFF
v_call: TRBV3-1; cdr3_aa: CASSQDYFTNEQFF
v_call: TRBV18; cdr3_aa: CASSPRASTYNSPLHF
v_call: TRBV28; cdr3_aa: CASSLVGRSYEQYF